These 29 T cell receptor beta chains were sequenced from one sample in a study of OX40 agonist ivuxolimab in advanced cancers. Method: immunoSEQ multiplex PCR; TCRdb's copy keeps in-frame clones and lacks some. The sample shows about 90,000 clones, around 89% of them seen only once. Sequenced here: CD4+ or CD8+ T cells sorted from blood, sampled in a trial of the OX40 agonist ivuxolimab. The receptors derive from an adult with an advanced solid tumor such as melanoma, head and neck, liver or kidney cancer.

This rearrangement joins TRBV7-9 to TRBJ1-1; D is ambiguous. Per the germline V gene, CDR1 is SEHNR and CDR2 is FQNEAQ (reference sequence). The CDR3 sequence is 9 residues long. Trimming left V 8 bases short and J 5 bases short, with 3 bases between. This CDR3 reads CASGTEAFF. DNA of the CDR3: TGTGCCAGCGGTACTGAAGCTTTCTTT. The full variable domain, with the rest looked up from reference TRBV7-9 and TRBJ1-1, is DTGVSQNPRHKITKRGQNVTFRCDPISEHNRLYWYRQTLGQGPEFLTYFQNEAQLEKSRLLSDRFSAERPKGSFSTLEIQRTEQGDSAMYLCASGTEAFFGQGTRLTVV.

The chain is built from TRBV5-1 and TRBJ1-3, with 7 bases identical to TRBD1. From germline, CDR1 is SGHRS and CDR2 YFSETQ. The CDR3 is 15 amino acids. V trimming: 3 bases; J trimming: 0 bases; junction bases outside the gene matches: 3. The CDR3: CASSWDSLSGNTIYF. CDR3 bases: TGCGCCAGCAGCTGGGACAGCCTCTCTGGAAACACCATATATTTT.

The gene calls are TRBV9 and TRBJ2-5; 9 nucleotides match TRBD2. The CDR3 extends over 15 amino acids. CDR1 and CDR2 from the germline V gene are SGDLS and YYNGEE. V trimming: 0 bases; J trimming: 11 bases; junction bases outside the gene matches: 11. CDR3 in amino acids: CASSVVAGGPGEQYF. DNA of the CDR3: TGTGCCAGCAGCGTAGTTGCGGGAGGGCCGGGTGAGCAGTACTTC.

The chain couples TRBV7-9 to TRBJ1-2; D call uncertain. Germline CDR1 SEHNR, CDR2 FQNEAQ (reference sequence). The CDR3 loop spans 10 amino acids. Between the trimmed V and J ends, which lost 6 bases and 4 bases, there was a span of 3 bases. The CDR3 loop is CASSSYGYTF. The CDR3, as DNA: TGTGCCAGCAGTTCCTATGGCTACACCTTC.

The chain carries TRBV30 and TRBJ1-3; 10 positions match TRBD1. The CDR3 totals 15 residues. Germline CDR1 is GTSNPN and CDR2 is SVGIG (reference sequence). Germline trimming cut 1 base from V and 3 bases from J; bases unmatched to any gene: 3. CDR3 DNA sequence: TGTGCCTGGAGTGCGACAGGGGGCCTTGGAAACACCATATATTTT. Translation: CAWSATGGLGNTIYF.

The rearrangement joins TRBV30 to TRBJ1-6, with D perhaps TRBD1 (5 bases). CDR3 length: 13 amino acids. Germline CDR1 is GTSNPN and CDR2 is SVGIG (reference sequence). V lost 5 bases and J 8 bases, leaving 13 bases between the germline ends. The CDR3 protein is CAWAGVGDSPLHF. The CDR3 region has the DNA TGTGCCTGGGCGGGGGTAGGCGATTCACCCCTCCACTTT. Full variable domain (rest looked up from reference TRBV30 and TRBJ1-6): SQTIHQWPATLVQPVGSPLSLECTVEGTSNPNLYWYRQAAGRGLQLLFYSVGIGQISSEVPQNLSASRPQDRQFILSSKKLLLSDSGFYLCAWAGVGDSPLHFGNGTRLTVT.

This CDR3 is CASSLGDRGNYGYTF. Written as DNA, the CDR3 is TGCGCCAGCAGCTTGGGGGACAGGGGTAACTATGGCTACACCTTC. The J gene is TRBJ1-2, the V gene TRBV5-1; 10 nucleotides line up with TRBD1. After removal of 0 bases from V and 1 base from J, the junction contained 0 bases not matched to a gene. This CDR3 has 15 amino acids. Germline V gives CDR1 SGHRS, CDR2 YFSETQ.

The rearrangement links TRBV11-2 to TRBJ1-2, with 7 nucleotides matching TRBD1. The CDR3 is made up of 15 amino acids. In germline, CDR1 is SGHAT, CDR2 FQNNGV. V shed 4 bases, J shed 6 bases, and the junction held 11 bases outside the gene matches. CDR3 sequence: CASSSKPGQPHGYTF. The CDR3 nucleotides read TGTGCCAGCAGCTCAAAACCGGGACAGCCACATGGCTACACCTTC.

This clone has at least ten counts. The chain employs TRBV19 and TRBJ2-7; 9 bases are a match to TRBD2. Germline-derived CDR1 and CDR2 are LNHDA and SQIVND (reference sequence). The length of the CDR3 is 15 residues. The trim removed 5 bases at V and 7 bases at J, leaving 12 bases unmatched. The CDR3 spells CASSVVAGVKNEQYF. In DNA form, the CDR3 reads TGTGCCAGTAGTGTGGTAGCGGGAGTGAAAAATGAGCAGTACTTC.

The chain joins TRBV4-1 to TRBJ1-3, with 8 bases that match TRBD1. Germline-derived CDR1 and CDR2 are MGHRA and YSYEKL. Germline trimming cut 0 bases from V and 2 bases from J; bases unmatched to any gene: 12. There are 19 residues in the CDR3. The CDR3 nucleotides are TGCGCCAGCAGCCAAGAGGTTTTTAGGCAGACAGGGGCTGGAAACACCATATATTTT. Its protein product is CASSQEVFRQTGAGNTIYF.

This clone came up once. J is TRBJ2-7 and V is TRBV7-9, with 7 bases aligning to TRBD1. Trimming cost V 1 base and J 3 bases; bases outside gene matches: 6. CDR1 SEHNR and CDR2 FQNEAQ come from the germline V gene (reference sequence). The CDR3 consists of 15 residues. The CDR3 DNA reads as TGTGCCAGCAGCTTAGTAGGTACAGGGGTCTACGAGCAGTACTTC. Amino acids: CASSLVGTGVYEQYF.

The chain employs TRBV10-2 and TRBJ2-2; D unresolved. Germline CDR1 reads WSHSY; CDR2 reads SAAADI. V was pared by 2 bases and J by 4 bases, with 2 bases between. There are 12 residues in the CDR3. The chain's CDR3 is CASSEVTGELFF. The CDR3 DNA sequence: TGCGCCAGCAGTGAGGTCACCGGGGAGCTGTTTTTT.

The V call is TRBV5-4, the J call TRBJ2-3; D is uncertain. Germline CDR1 SGHNT, CDR2 YYREEE (reference sequence). The CDR3 is 14 residues long. Trimming stripped 0 bases from V and 0 bases from J, with 5 bases between. The CDR3 protein is CASSLAGSTDTQYF. For the CDR3, the DNA is TGTGCCAGCAGCTTGGCCGGAAGCACAGATACGCAGTATTTT.

This chain joins TRBV28 and TRBJ2-5; 10 bases fit TRBD2. V lost 5 bases, J lost 5 bases, and 11 bases stayed unmatched. The length of the CDR3 is 16 residues. CDR1 MDHEN and CDR2 SYDVKM come from the germline V gene. This CDR3 reads CASSPPGLATRETQYF. For the CDR3, the DNA is TGTGCCAGCAGTCCTCCGGGACTAGCGACCAGGGAGACCCAGTACTTC.

A few counts support this clone. The gene calls are TRBV11-3 and TRBJ1-4, with TRBD1 as a possible D gene (5 bases). The CDR3 covers 15 residues. V was shortened by 5 bases and J by 8 bases, with 18 bases between the two germline ends. Germline assignment: CDR1 SGHNT and CDR2 YENEEA. The DNA for the CDR3 is TGTGCCAGCAGCAGACGGGTCGGGGGTGAGGAAAAACTGTTTTTT. Translating it yields CASSRRVGGEEKLFF.

This sequence joins TRBV25-1 and TRBJ1-2; D is undetermined. CDR1 MGHDK and CDR2 SYGVNS come from the germline V gene. CDR3 length: 13 residues. Between the trimmed V and J ends, which lost 3 bases and 3 bases, there was a span of 8 bases. CDR3 sequence reads: CASSDQLYYGYTF. The CDR3 DNA sequence: TGTGCCAGCAGTGACCAGCTTTACTATGGCTACACCTTC.

This rearrangement joins TRBV9 to TRBJ2-1; the D is unclear. V was trimmed by 0 bases and J by 4 bases, leaving 8 bases between them. The CDR3 is made up of 14 amino acids. Germline values: CDR1 SGDLS, CDR2 YYNGEE. The CDR3 sequence: CASSVATGYNEQFF. In DNA, the CDR3 is TGTGCCAGCAGCGTAGCTACTGGATACAATGAGCAGTTCTTC.

This clone appeared a few times. CDR3 sequence (DNA): TGTGCCAGCAGTTTAGCGGGAGTGAACACCGGGGAGCTGTTTTTT. This translates into CASSLAGVNTGELFF. The genes are TRBV27 and TRBJ2-2; 7 bases are a match to TRBD2. There are 15 residues in the CDR3. CDR1 and CDR2 (germline): MNHEY, SMNVEV (reference sequence). Trimming took 2 bases from V and 1 from J; bases not matched to a gene: 1.

This clone was detected only a few times. The chain links TRBV6-1 to TRBJ2-1; the D gene is possibly TRBD1 (5 bases). This CDR3 contains 13 residues. V was pared by 8 bases and J by 3 bases, with 11 bases between. Germline V gene data show CDR1 as MNHNS and CDR2 as SASEGT. CDR3 protein: CASGRGLYNEQFF. For the CDR3, the DNA is TGTGCCAGCGGAAGGGGCCTCTACAATGAGCAGTTCTTC.

The chain uses TRBV18 and TRBJ1-3; D is undetermined. V gave up 3 bases and J gave up 4 bases, with 16 bases separating them. The CDR3 loop spans 16 amino acids. Germline V lookup: CDR1 KGHSH, CDR2 LQKENI. CDR3 bases: TGTGCCAGCTCACCTCCGGCAGACTCGTCCGGAAACACCATATATTTT. Encoded protein: CASSPPADSSGNTIYF.

This chain connects TRBV12-2 to TRBJ2-7; the table's D gene call, TRBD2, was not cross checked with the DNA. TRBV12-2 counts as a pseudogene. The CDR3 runs 23 residues. DNA of the CDR3: TGTGCAAGTCGCGATTATAAAACGGGACTGGGGCGCCAAAACCGTGCTCGAACCTACGAGCAGTACTTC. It specifies CASRDYKTGLGRQNRARTYEQYF.

V and J are TRBV10-2 and TRBJ2-7, with D possibly called TRBD1 or TRBD2 (5 bases each). Trimming left V 1 base short and J 2 bases short, with 12 bases between. The CDR3 loop spans 15 amino acids. CDR1 and CDR2 (germline): WSHSY, SAAADI. This CDR3 reads CASSEFETAAYEQYF. The CDR3 nucleotides read TGCGCCAGCAGTGAGTTTGAGACAGCGGCCTACGAGCAGTACTTC.

The chain employs TRBV19 and TRBJ2-2, with 7 positions matching TRBD2. CDR1 is LNHDA and CDR2 is SQIVND in the germline V gene (reference sequence). There are 14 residues in the CDR3. Trimming cost V 4 bases and J 1 base; bases outside gene matches: 0. Here the CDR3 reads CASSRTRNTGELFF. CDR3 bases: TGTGCCAGTAGTAGGACTAGGAACACCGGGGAGCTGTTTTTT.

The chain recombines TRBV11-2 with TRBJ2-7; 14 bases line up with TRBD2. Germline CDR1 SGHAT, CDR2 FQNNGV. This CDR3 is 15 amino acids long. V was clipped by 5 bases and J by 2 bases; unmatched bases: 2. CDR3 protein: CASSPGLAGAYEQYF. CDR3 in DNA: TGTGCCAGCAGCCCGGGACTAGCGGGGGCCTACGAGCAGTACTTC.

The chain couples TRBV6-4 to TRBJ2-2; 9 positions agree with TRBD2. V shed 4 bases, J shed 5 bases, and the junction held 5 bases outside the gene matches. Germline V CDR1 and CDR2: MRHNA, SNTAGT. The CDR3 extends over 15 amino acids. For the CDR3, the DNA is TGTGCCAGCAGTGTGGTAGCGGGAGAAACCGGGGAGCTGTTTTTT. It yields the protein CASSVVAGETGELFF.

This chain joins TRBV9 and TRBJ2-7; 8 nucleotides line up with TRBD2. CDR1 SGDLS and CDR2 YYNGEE come from the germline V gene. V dropped 3 bases and J dropped 0; count of bases not matched to a gene: 5. The CDR3 is 15 residues long. CDR3 in DNA: TGTGCCAGCAGCGCCGGGAGCGGGAGCTCCTACGAGCAGTACTTC. Protein sequence: CASSAGSGSSYEQYF.

This sequence joins TRBV7-3 and TRBJ2-1; D may be TRBD2 (7 bases). The CDR3 runs to 18 residues. Germline V gene data show CDR1 as SGHTA and CDR2 as FQGTGA. The V and J ends lost 4 bases and 7 bases respectively, with 26 bases between them. The CDR3 nucleotides are TGTGCCAGCAGCTCAATAGTGGGGGCCCCCGGGGGGCGGAATGAGCAGTTCTTC. This gives the protein CASSSIVGAPGGRNEQFF. Full variable domain (remainder filled in from reference TRBV7-3 and TRBJ2-1): GAGVSQTPSNKVTEKGKYVELRCDPISGHTALYWYRQSLGQGPEFLIYFQGTGAADDSGLPNDRFFAVRPEGSVSTLKIQRTERGDSAVYLCASSSIVGAPGGRNEQFFGPGTRLTVL.

This chain connects TRBV19 to TRBJ2-3; 9 nucleotides match TRBD1. The CDR3 is 14 residues long. Germline values: CDR1 LNHDA, CDR2 SQIVND (reference sequence). V gave up 4 bases and J gave up 4 bases; unmatched junction bases: 3. CDR3 in DNA: TGTGCCAGTAGTAACACAGGGGGCTCAGATACGCAGTATTTT. It is translated as CASSNTGGSDTQYF.

The chain joins TRBV28 to TRBJ1-2; D not resolved. V lost 10 bases and J 2 bases, leaving 14 bases between the germline ends. Germline-derived CDR1 and CDR2 are MDHEN and SYDVKM. The CDR3 length is 13 residues. In DNA, the CDR3 is TGTGCCACGGAGGAAAGGGAAAACTATGGCTACACCTTC. It is translated as CATEERENYGYTF.